Presented here are 28 T cell receptor beta chains from one specimen sequenced in a study of blood T cell repertoires in COVID-19. Libraries were prepared by immunoSEQ multiplex PCR; TCRdb keeps only in-frame clonotypes and omits some of them. The sample records 57,000 or so clones, about 90% being singletons. Input material: peripheral blood. Source of these receptors: a human donor in a cohort sampled during active COVID-19.

The chain uses TRBV5-5 and TRBJ2-1; a weak D match, TRBD2 (5 bases). Germline loops: CDR1 SGHKS, CDR2 YYEKEE (reference sequence). The CDR3 is 14 amino acids. Trimming took 2 bases from V and 6 from J, leaving 12 bases between them. Written as DNA, the CDR3 is TGTGCCAGCAGCTTAGGAGGACTCCCCAATGAGCAGTTCTTC. Encoded protein: CASSLGGLPNEQFF.

V and J are TRBV6-4 and TRBJ2-2, with TRBD1 as a possible D gene (6 bases). Germline V gene data show CDR1 as MRHNA and CDR2 as SNTAGT. With 5 bases removed from V and 1 base from J, the gap between germline ends came to 14 bases. The CDR3 contains 16 residues. The CDR3, as DNA: TGTGCCAGCAGTCCACAGGGTCAGGGGAACACCGGGGAGCTGTTTTTT. This codes for CASSPQGQGNTGELFF.

This clone was counted once. The chain carries TRBV10-1 and TRBJ2-1; TRBD2 matches 7 bases. Germline V gives CDR1 WNHNN, CDR2 SYGVQD (reference sequence). With 10 bases clipped from V and 8 bases from J, the junction kept 20 bases outside the gene matches. This CDR3 has 16 residues. CDR3 sequence reads: CATAPALRGVGDEQFF. CDR3 nucleotide sequence: TGCGCCACTGCGCCAGCGCTTCGGGGGGTTGGGGATGAGCAGTTCTTC.

The chain couples TRBV3-1 (or the pseudogene TRBV3-2) to TRBJ1-1; TRBD1 matches at 10 bases. CDR1 LGHDT and CDR2 YNNKEL come from the germline V gene (reference sequence). The CDR3 covers 13 residues. The J segment lost 6 bases and the V segment lost 8 bases, leaving 6 bases of the junction unmatched. The CDR3 region is CASESGTGAEAFF. The CDR3 region has the DNA TGTGCCAGCGAAAGCGGGACAGGGGCTGAAGCTTTCTTT.

CDR3 sequence: CASSQRTGAADTQYF. CDR3 bases: TGTGCCAGCAGCCAACGGACAGGGGCAGCAGATACGCAGTATTTT. The rearrangement links TRBV4-2 to TRBJ2-3; TRBD1 aligns across 9 bases. The CDR3 spans 15 residues. Per germline, CDR1 LGHNA and CDR2 YNFKEQ. The V gene end was trimmed by 2 bases and the J gene end by 4 bases; junction bases not matched to a gene: 4.

V is TRBV18 and J is TRBJ1-5; D is unresolved. V was clipped by 8 bases and J by 0 bases, with 14 bases between them. CDR1 and CDR2 (germline): KGHSH, LQKENI. The CDR3 runs 15 residues. The CDR3 protein is CASTPTTSSNQPQHF. The CDR3 region has the DNA TGTGCCAGCACCCCAACGACAAGTAGCAATCAGCCCCAGCATTTT.

The V and J genes are TRBV11-2 and TRBJ1-5; D remains ambiguous. Trimming stripped 1 base from V and 6 bases from J, with 7 bases between. CDR3 length equals 13 residues. The V gene's germline CDR1 is SGHAT and CDR2 FQNNGV. CDR3: CASSLGQRQPQHF. In DNA, the CDR3 is TGTGCCAGCAGCTTAGGGCAGCGTCAGCCCCAGCATTTT.

The genes are TRBV7-3 and TRBJ2-1, with 9 bases matching TRBD2. The CDR3 is 14 amino acids. Trimming cost V 3 bases and J 6 bases; bases outside gene matches: 3. Germline V gene lookup returns CDR1 SGHTA and CDR2 FQGTGA. CDR3 sequence reads: CASSLAGGPNEQFF. CDR3 in DNA: TGTGCCAGCAGCTTGGCGGGAGGGCCCAATGAGCAGTTCTTC.

The chain links TRBV2 to TRBJ2-7, with 7 bases fitting TRBD2. With 7 bases clipped from V and 4 bases from J, the junction kept 4 bases outside the gene matches. This CDR3 comprises 12 residues. CDR1 is SNHLY and CDR2 is FYNNEI in the germline V gene. The CDR3 reads CASTWEGYEQYF. DNA of the CDR3: TGTGCCAGCACCTGGGAGGGTTACGAGCAGTACTTC.

The chain links TRBV6-5 to TRBJ1-1, with TRBD1 matching 7 bases. This CDR3 has 14 amino acids. Germline-derived CDR1 and CDR2 are MNHEY and SVGAGI. The trim removed 3 bases at V and 8 bases at J, leaving 9 bases unmatched. CDR3 nucleotide sequence: TGTGCCAGCAGTTATACCGACAGGGTTCTCGAAGCTTTCTTT. This gives the protein CASSYTDRVLEAFF.

The chain couples TRBV5-1 to TRBJ2-1, with TRBD1 identical over 9 bases. The CDR3 is 15 residues long. After removal of 4 bases from V and 4 bases from J, the junction contained 6 bases not matched to a gene. The germline V gene has CDR1 SGHRS and CDR2 YFSETQ. Here the CDR3 DNA reads TGCGCCAGCAGCACCCGGACAGGGGAATACAATGAGCAGTTCTTC. Translation: CASSTRTGEYNEQFF.

The chain combines TRBV11-2 with TRBJ2-3; D perhaps matches TRBD1 (6 bases). V lost 1 base and J 8 bases, leaving 19 bases between the germline ends. This CDR3 contains 16 residues. CDR1 and CDR2 from the germline V gene are SGHAT and FQNNGV. The CDR3 region has the DNA TGTGCCAGCAGCTTAGGCGGACTCGACAGGCTTGGTACGCAGTATTTT. It yields the protein CASSLGGLDRLGTQYF.

CDR3 amino acids: CASSSVAGGYYEQYF. The CDR3 nucleotides are TGTGCCAGCAGTTCCGTAGCGGGAGGGTACTACGAGCAGTACTTC. The chain is built from TRBV27 and TRBJ2-7; 11 nucleotides match TRBD2. V was pared by 4 bases and J by 3 bases, with 5 bases of the junction left unmatched. Germline values: CDR1 MNHEY, CDR2 SMNVEV (reference sequence). The CDR3 is 15 residues long.

The chain combines TRBV28 with TRBJ2-3; 7 bases map to TRBD2. The CDR3 has 16 residues. The germline V gene has CDR1 MDHEN and CDR2 SYDVKM. Trimming took 2 bases from V and 2 from J; bases not matched to a gene: 7. The CDR3 DNA sequence: TGTGCCAGCAGTTTAAATAGCGGGCCTTCCACAGATACGCAGTATTTT. Protein: CASSLNSGPSTDTQYF.

V usage is TRBV28 and J usage is TRBJ2-3, with TRBD2 identical over 12 bases. V was pared by 5 bases and J by 5 bases, with 11 bases of the junction left unmatched. CDR3 size: 17 residues. Germline lookup yields CDR1 MDHEN and CDR2 SYDVKM. CDR3 loop: CASSPPGLAGLGDTQYF. The DNA for the CDR3 is TGTGCCAGCAGTCCCCCCGGACTAGCGGGATTGGGAGATACGCAGTATTTT.

This chain links TRBV12-3 or TRBV12-4 with TRBJ1-2; D perhaps matches TRBD1 (5 bases). This CDR3 spans 13 amino acids. V gave up 2 bases and J gave up 6 bases, with 10 bases separating them. CDR3 region: CASSLWGGDGYTF. DNA of the CDR3: TGTGCCAGCAGTTTATGGGGAGGGGATGGCTACACCTTC.

This clone has a handful of counts. The V call is TRBV28, the J call TRBJ2-1; 9 bases align to TRBD2. The CDR3 runs 11 residues. V shed 3 bases and J 16 bases; nucleotides not matched to a gene: 4. From germline, CDR1 is MDHEN and CDR2 SYDVKM. CDR3 coding DNA: TGTGCCAGCAGTTTGGGACTAGCATACTTCTTC. Translation gives CASSLGLAYFF.

This clone has more than one count but fewer than ten. This rearrangement joins TRBV6-4 to TRBJ2-3; D is undetermined. Trimming removed 7 bases from V and 3 bases from J, with 14 bases in between. Germline V gives CDR1 MRHNA, CDR2 SNTAGT. The CDR3 extends over 14 amino acids. Written as DNA, the CDR3 is TGTGCCAGCACCGCCCGAACTTGTACAGATACGCAGTATTTT. This sequence encodes CASTARTCTDTQYF.

The chain links TRBV30 to TRBJ1-4; D is unclear. CDR1 and CDR2 from the germline V gene are GTSNPN and SVGIG (reference sequence). The CDR3 extends over 13 amino acids. V dropped 0 bases and J dropped 6 bases, with 8 bases sitting between them. The CDR3 sequence: CAWSVMSYEKLFF. The CDR3 bases are TGTGCCTGGAGTGTAATGAGTTATGAAAAACTGTTTTTT. The whole variable domain, remainder taken from reference TRBV30 and TRBJ1-4, is SQTIHQWPATLVQPVGSPLSLECTVEGTSNPNLYWYRQAAGRGLQLLFYSVGIGQISSEVPQNLSASRPQDRQFILSSKKLLLSDSGFYLCAWSVMSYEKLFFGSGTQLSVL.

V usage is TRBV2 and J usage is TRBJ2-6; D may be TRBD1 (6 bases). The CDR3 has 16 residues. V shed 9 bases and J shed 0 bases, with 15 bases lying between them. Germline V gives CDR1 SNHLY, CDR2 FYNNEI. CDR3 in DNA: TGTGCCAGGAGGGGGACGGAGAACTCTGGGGCCAACGTCCTGACTTTC. Protein sequence: CARRGTENSGANVLTF.

The chain is built from TRBV11-2 and TRBJ2-7, with TRBD1 as a possible D gene (6 bases). This CDR3 has 15 residues. CDR1 and CDR2 (germline): SGHAT, FQNNGV. The V gene lost 3 bases and the J gene lost 2 bases, with 14 bases spanning the gap. The CDR3 sequence is CASSFLYRATYEQYF. DNA of the CDR3: TGTGCCAGCAGCTTCCTGTACAGGGCAACCTACGAGCAGTACTTC.

V is TRBV7-9 and J is TRBJ2-5; 9 bases fit TRBD1. V lost 1 base, J lost 3 bases, and 3 bases stayed unmatched. Germline lookup yields CDR1 SEHNR and CDR2 FQNEAQ (reference sequence). The CDR3 is 15 residues long. CDR3 loop: CASSLGDRVEETQYF. DNA of the CDR3: TGTGCCAGCAGCTTAGGGGACAGGGTAGAAGAGACCCAGTACTTC.

The chain is built from TRBV28 and TRBJ2-7, with D tentatively TRBD2 (6 bases). The CDR3 has 14 amino acids. V was pared by 6 bases and J by 2 bases, with 14 bases between. Looked up from germline, CDR1 is MDHEN and CDR2 is SYDVKM. The CDR3 region is CASSRPGGPYEQYF. The DNA of the CDR3 is TGTGCCAGCAGCCGGCCCGGGGGTCCCTACGAGCAGTACTTC. The whole variable domain, filled in from reference TRBV28 and TRBJ2-7, reads DVKVTQSSRYLVKRTGEKVFLECVQDMDHENMFWYRQDPGLGLRLIYFSYDVKMKEKGDIPEGYSVSREKKERFSLILESASTNQTSMYLCASSRPGGPYEQYFGPGTRLTVT.

This rearrangement joins TRBV5-5 to TRBJ2-5; 7 bases line up with TRBD2. The CDR3 runs 16 residues. Germline V gives CDR1 SGHKS, CDR2 YYEKEE (reference sequence). V gave up 0 bases and J gave up 5 bases; unmatched junction bases: 10. The CDR3 spells CASSLEVAGGWETQYF. The CDR3 nucleotides read TGTGCCAGCAGCTTGGAAGTAGCGGGCGGGTGGGAGACCCAGTACTTC.

This clone was observed a few times. This rearrangement joins TRBV6-5 to TRBJ1-3; 7 bases fit TRBD1. CDR1 MNHEY and CDR2 SVGAGI come from the germline V gene. Trimming took 4 bases from V and 1 from J; bases not matched to a gene: 4. This CDR3 spans 15 amino acids. The CDR3 DNA reads as TGTGCCAGCAGTTTGGGACAGACGTCTGGAAACACCATATATTTT. This codes for CASSLGQTSGNTIYF.

This clone was counted a few times. The chain combines TRBV4-1 with TRBJ1-5; D call uncertain. V dropped 4 bases and J dropped 1 base, with 11 bases sitting between them. Germline CDR1 is MGHRA and CDR2 is YSYEKL. CDR3 size: 15 residues. The CDR3 nucleotides read TGCGCCAGCAGCCTCTTGGAGGGAAGCAATCAGCCCCAGCATTTT. It yields the protein CASSLLEGSNQPQHF.

The genes are TRBV7-8 and TRBJ1-1; TRBD1 is a possible D gene (5 bases). This CDR3 has 14 amino acids. Trimming took off 4 bases at V and 1 base at J, with 10 bases between the two ends. The germline CDR1 and CDR2 sequences are SGHVS and FQNEAQ. The CDR3 DNA sequence: TGTGCCAGCAGCTGGGGTCAGGGGAACACTGAAGCTTTCTTT. Translated, it gives CASSWGQGNTEAFF.

The V gene is TRBV27, the J gene TRBJ2-1; maybe TRBD1 (6 bases). Between the trimmed V and J ends, which lost 6 bases and 4 bases, there was a span of 10 bases. The germline CDR1 and CDR2 sequences are MNHEY and SMNVEV (reference sequence). The CDR3 has 13 residues. The CDR3 nucleotides read TGTGCCAGCAGGAGACAGGTATACAATGAGCAGTTCTTC. It encodes CASRRQVYNEQFF.